These 29 T cell receptor beta chains were all obtained from the same sample, sequenced in a study of chemoradiotherapy in HPV16-positive cancers. Here immunoSEQ multiplex PCR was the method, and the copy in TCRdb shows in-frame clones only, minus some. The sample has under 15,000 clones, around 80% seen once; the top ten hold approximately 2.2%. This material was collected from a patient who underwent chemoradiotherapy. These receptors originate from a human donor with HPV-associated anogenital cancer.

V usage is TRBV20-1 and J usage is TRBJ1-4, with D possibly TRBD1 on 6 matching bases. CDR1 and CDR2 (germline): DFQATT, SNEGSKA (reference sequence). The CDR3 contains 11 residues. For the CDR3, the DNA is TGCAGCGGGACAAATAATGAAAAACTGTTTTTT. Translation gives CSGTNNEKLFF.

The rearrangement uses TRBV7-9 and TRBJ1-2; D unresolved. CDR3 length: 14 amino acids. Trimming left V 0 bases short and J 8 bases short, with 13 bases between. Germline lookup yields CDR1 SEHNR and CDR2 FQNEAQ (reference sequence). CDR3 coding DNA: TGTGCCAGCAGCTTAGCGTTGGGGTCAGGAGGCTACACCTTC. Protein product: CASSLALGSGGYTF.

The genes are TRBV5-1 and TRBJ1-3; D possibly corresponds to TRBD1 (6 bases). V was clipped by 4 bases and J by 2 bases, with 22 bases between them. From germline, CDR1 is SGHRS and CDR2 YFSETQ. The CDR3 contains 18 residues. The CDR3 is CASSRTYNREETGNTIYF. The CDR3 DNA is TGCGCCAGCAGCCGTACCTATAACAGGGAGGAAACTGGAAACACCATATATTTT.

The V and J genes are TRBV6-1 and TRBJ1-3, with 12 positions matching TRBD1. The CDR3 loop spans 17 amino acids. Looked up from germline, CDR1 is MNHNS and CDR2 is SASEGT. After removal of 2 bases from V and 4 bases from J, the junction contained 6 bases not matched to a gene. For the CDR3, the DNA is TGTGCCAGCAGTGAAAGAAGGGACAGGGGGCGCGGAAACACCATATATTTT. Translating it yields CASSERRDRGRGNTIYF.

The CDR3, as DNA: TGTGCCAGCTCACCACTTACTAGCGGGGGGACAGAGACCCAGTACTTC. Amino acid sequence: CASSPLTSGGTETQYF. The chain uses TRBV18 and TRBJ2-5; 12 bases match TRBD2. CDR3 length equals 16 residues. Germline V gene sequence: CDR1 KGHSH, CDR2 LQKENI. The J segment lost 4 bases and the V segment lost 1 base, leaving 4 bases of the junction unmatched.

The chain employs TRBV10-1 and TRBJ2-6, with 9 nucleotides matching TRBD1. J was trimmed by 13 bases and V by 4 bases; bases with no gene match: 5. Germline V gene data show CDR1 as WNHNN and CDR2 as SYGVQD (reference sequence). The CDR3 length is 13 residues. Here the CDR3 reads CASSVSGTGVLTF. DNA for the CDR3: TGCGCCAGCAGTGTCTCCGGGACAGGGGTCCTGACTTTC.

This sequence joins TRBV30 and TRBJ1-6, with 8 nucleotides matching TRBD1. Germline V CDR1 and CDR2: GTSNPN, SVGIG (reference sequence). Germline trimming cut 4 bases from V and 8 bases from J; bases unmatched to any gene: 4. The CDR3 spans 13 residues. For the CDR3, the DNA is TGTGCCTGGATCCCGGGACAGGATTCACCCCTCCACTTT. Protein: CAWIPGQDSPLHF.

This clone was recorded once. The chain joins TRBV15 to TRBJ2-5; perhaps D is TRBD1 or TRBD2 (5 bases each). Trimming left V 4 bases short and J 5 bases short, with 17 bases between. This CDR3 comprises 15 residues. Germline CDR1 is LNHNV and CDR2 is YYDKDF (reference sequence). CDR3 bases: TGTGCCACCAGCATTGGCTTGCAGGGAGAGGAGACCCAGTACTTC. It translates to CATSIGLQGEETQYF.

V is TRBV19 and J is TRBJ2-5; 9 bases fit TRBD2. The CDR3 consists of 14 residues. Germline V gene data show CDR1 as LNHDA and CDR2 as SQIVND (reference sequence). J gave up 5 bases and V 4 bases, and 5 bases lay outside the gene matches. The CDR3 protein is CASSSGGARETQYF. In nucleotides, the CDR3 is TGTGCCAGTAGTAGCGGGGGGGCCCGGGAGACCCAGTACTTC. Looking up the rest from reference TRBV19 and TRBJ2-5 gives the full variable domain: DGGITQSPKYLFRKEGQNVTLSCEQNLNHDAMYWYRQDPGQGLRLIYYSQIVNDFQKGDIAEGYSVSREKKESFPLTVTSAQKNPTAFYLCASSSGGARETQYFGPGTRLLVL.

V is TRBV9 and J is TRBJ2-5; D possibly corresponds to TRBD1 (6 bases). Germline assignment: CDR1 SGDLS and CDR2 YYNGEE. The CDR3 loop spans 13 amino acids. V lost 5 bases and J lost 0, with 8 bases in between. CDR3 nucleotide sequence: TGTGCCAGCAGTGGGGACAACCAAGAGACCCAGTACTTC. Translated: CASSGDNQETQYF.

J is TRBJ2-2 and V is TRBV4-2, with 10 nucleotides matching TRBD1. Per the germline V gene, CDR1 is LGHNA and CDR2 is YNFKEQ. The ends lost 3 bases at V and 3 bases at J; junction bases unmatched: 7. The CDR3 has 17 amino acids. In nucleotides, the CDR3 is TGTGCCAGCAGCCACCCCGGAGGGACAGGGGACACCGGGGAGCTGTTTTTT. Residues: CASSHPGGTGDTGELFF.

The CDR3, as DNA: TGTGCCAGCAGTTTCGGGACAGGGAACACTGAAGCTTTCTTT. As protein: CASSFGTGNTEAFF. This chain uses TRBV2 with TRBJ1-1, with 8 bases identical to TRBD1. Trimming removed 5 bases from V and 1 base from J; junction bases left unmatched: 3. The CDR3 totals 14 residues. The V gene's germline CDR1 is SNHLY and CDR2 FYNNEI.

This clone has a handful of counts. Here the CDR3 reads CASTLFGSGGEAFF. The CDR3 bases are TGTGCCAGTACCCTCTTCGGCTCAGGGGGTGAAGCTTTCTTT. The V call is TRBV19, the J call TRBJ1-1; 7 bases are a match to TRBD1. Germline V gene sequence: CDR1 LNHDA, CDR2 SQIVND (reference sequence). CDR3 size: 14 residues. The J segment lost 7 bases and the V segment lost 7 bases, leaving 12 bases of the junction unmatched.

V usage is TRBV6-1 and J usage is TRBJ2-1, with D maybe TRBD1 (6 bases). The CDR3 totals 15 residues. The germline V and J ends were trimmed by 5 bases and 9 bases, with 20 bases remaining between them. CDR1 MNHNS and CDR2 SASEGT come from the germline V gene. The CDR3 loop is CASSQKVQGYGEQFF. CDR3 nucleotide sequence: TGTGCCAGCAGTCAGAAGGTCCAGGGGTACGGTGAGCAGTTCTTC.

The chain links TRBV11-2 to TRBJ2-1; tentatively, D is TRBD1 or TRBD2 (6 bases each). The CDR3 has 16 amino acids. In germline, CDR1 is SGHAT, CDR2 FQNNGV. V dropped 3 bases and J dropped 1 base, with 13 bases sitting between them. For the CDR3, the DNA is TGTGCCAGCAGCTTCCTCCGGGGGCGGTCCTACAATGAGCAGTTCTTC. It specifies CASSFLRGRSYNEQFF.

The sample holds a few counts of this clone. V gene TRBV7-2 combines with J gene TRBJ2-7, with 10 nucleotides matching TRBD2. Trimming cost V 5 bases and J 5 bases; bases outside gene matches: 9. Germline V gene data show CDR1 as SGHTA and CDR2 as FQGNSA. This CDR3 contains 15 residues. The chain's CDR3 is CASSPQSGGANEQYF. CDR3 coding DNA: TGTGCCAGCAGCCCTCAGAGCGGGGGGGCTAACGAGCAGTACTTC. Drawing the rest from reference TRBV7-2 and TRBJ2-7, the complete variable domain is GAGVSQSPSNKVTEKGKDVELRCDPISGHTALYWYRQSLGQGLEFLIYFQGNSAPDKSGLPSDRFSAERTGGSVSTLTIQRTQQEDSAVYLCASSPQSGGANEQYFGPGTRLTVT.

The rearrangement joins TRBV30 to TRBJ1-6; possibly TRBD1 for D (5 bases). The CDR3 consists of 15 residues. Germline CDR1 GTSNPN, CDR2 SVGIG (reference sequence). The V end was cut by 0 bases, the J end by 7 bases, with 13 bases between. CDR3 region: CAWSVPRAGNSPLHF. CDR3 in DNA: TGTGCCTGGAGTGTCCCCAGGGCAGGCAATTCACCCCTCCACTTT.

A remark on this clone: A junction end diverges from the germline sequence, so it may reflect a read error. The chain joins TRBV7-7 to TRBJ1-1; D remains ambiguous. The CDR3 totals 13 residues. Germline CDR1 SSHAT, CDR2 FNYEAQ (reference sequence). CDR3 in DNA: TGTGCTAGCAGCTTATCCTTGGTTAGTGAAGCTTTCTTT. Amino acids: CASSLSLVSEAFF.

This sequence joins TRBV6-5 and TRBJ2-7, with 7 bases that match TRBD1. The junction had 11 bases not matched to a gene; V was cut back by 6 bases and J by 3 bases. This CDR3 is built from 15 residues. In germline, CDR1 is MNHEY, CDR2 SVGAGI. The CDR3 here is CASSPDRVNRYEQYF. CDR3 DNA: TGTGCCAGCAGCCCTGACAGGGTAAATCGCTACGAGCAGTACTTC.

The V call is TRBV19, the J call TRBJ2-7; 8 nucleotides align to TRBD1. V was pared by 4 bases and J by 6 bases, with 8 bases of the junction left unmatched. The germline gives CDR1 LNHDA, CDR2 SQIVND (reference sequence). CDR3 length equals 14 residues. The CDR3 DNA reads TGTGCCAGTAGTACCGGACAGGGTTGGGGCGAGCAGTACTTC. This codes for CASSTGQGWGEQYF.

This clone was recorded a few times. In nucleotides, the CDR3 is TGCGCCAGCAGCCAAGTCAAGGCTACAATAAAGGAAAAACTGTTTTTT. Translating gives CASSQVKATIKEKLFF. The chain joins TRBV4-1 to TRBJ1-4; D is uncertain. There are 16 residues in the CDR3. Trimming left V 1 base short and J 8 bases short, with 17 bases between. Germline V gene sequence: CDR1 MGHRA, CDR2 YSYEKL.

The J gene is TRBJ2-3, the V gene TRBV5-1; TRBD2 aligns across 7 bases. This CDR3 contains 15 residues. Trimming removed 2 bases from V and 1 base from J; junction bases left unmatched: 4. The germline V gene encodes CDR1 SGHRS and CDR2 YFSETQ. CDR3 sequence (DNA): TGCGCCAGCAGCTTCAGCGGGGACCGCACAGATACGCAGTATTTT. It codes for CASSFSGDRTDTQYF.

The chain employs TRBV6-1 and TRBJ1-2, with D hard to call. The CDR3 totals 14 residues. V lost 4 bases to trimming and J lost 3 bases, with 12 bases between them. CDR1 is MNHNS and CDR2 is SASEGT in the germline V gene. CDR3 bases: TGTGCCAGCAGTGCAAGGTCAGAGTACTATGGCTACACCTTC. This codes for CASSARSEYYGYTF.

This chain joins TRBV7-9 and TRBJ1-4; tentatively, D is TRBD1 (6 bases). The CDR3 runs 17 residues. Trimming cost V 9 bases and J 0 bases, with 20 bases left between them. Looked up from germline, CDR1 is SEHNR and CDR2 is FQNEAQ (reference sequence). The CDR3 protein is CASGKTGQSATNEKLFF. CDR3 nucleotides: TGTGCCAGTGGAAAGACAGGCCAATCTGCAACTAATGAAAAACTGTTTTTT.

Judged by abundance, this clone is large. This chain uses TRBV4-1 with TRBJ1-6; 12 nucleotides match TRBD1. The CDR3 loop spans 16 amino acids. J was trimmed by 7 bases and V by 8 bases; bases with no gene match: 9. Germline assignment: CDR1 MGHRA and CDR2 YSYEKL. The CDR3 DNA is TGCGCCAGCCGGGACAGGGGGCATCTGGAGAATTCACCCCTCCACTTT. It codes for CASRDRGHLENSPLHF.

The chain employs TRBV27 and TRBJ2-7; 11 nucleotides align to TRBD2. V lost 5 bases to trimming and J lost 4 bases; unmatched junction nucleotides: 16. This CDR3 has 18 residues. Germline CDR1 reads MNHEY; CDR2 reads SMNVEV (reference sequence). The CDR3 protein is CASSRGDSGGARTYEQYF. The CDR3 coding sequence is TGTGCCAGCAGTCGTGGTGATAGCGGGGGGGCGAGGACGTACGAGCAGTACTTC.

The chain carries TRBV2 and TRBJ2-3, with D possibly being TRBD2 (5 bases). There are 14 residues in the CDR3. Germline V gene sequence: CDR1 SNHLY, CDR2 FYNNEI. The V end was cut by 6 bases, the J end by 0 bases, with 10 bases between. The CDR3: CASRKDSSTDTQYF. The CDR3, as DNA: TGTGCCAGCAGAAAGGACTCTAGCACAGATACGCAGTATTTT.

The chain couples TRBV7-6 to TRBJ1-6, with TRBD1 matching over 9 bases. Germline V gene data show CDR1 as SGHVS and CDR2 as FNYEAQ. This CDR3 is built from 16 residues. Unmatched junction bases numbered 6, after V lost 1 base and J lost 8 bases. CDR3 protein: CASSLGPGQGYSPLHF. CDR3 DNA: TGTGCCAGCAGCTTAGGTCCGGGACAGGGATATTCACCCCTCCACTTT.

This rearrangement joins TRBV4-2 to TRBJ1-5, with TRBD1 as a possible D gene (6 bases). The germline V gene has CDR1 LGHNA and CDR2 YNFKEQ. V was cut by 0 bases and J by 6 bases, with 18 bases left in between. The CDR3 sequence is 17 residues long. The CDR3 spells CASSQDGLGGGGQPQHF. The DNA of the CDR3 is TGTGCCAGCAGCCAAGATGGTTTGGGAGGGGGAGGTCAGCCCCAGCATTTT.